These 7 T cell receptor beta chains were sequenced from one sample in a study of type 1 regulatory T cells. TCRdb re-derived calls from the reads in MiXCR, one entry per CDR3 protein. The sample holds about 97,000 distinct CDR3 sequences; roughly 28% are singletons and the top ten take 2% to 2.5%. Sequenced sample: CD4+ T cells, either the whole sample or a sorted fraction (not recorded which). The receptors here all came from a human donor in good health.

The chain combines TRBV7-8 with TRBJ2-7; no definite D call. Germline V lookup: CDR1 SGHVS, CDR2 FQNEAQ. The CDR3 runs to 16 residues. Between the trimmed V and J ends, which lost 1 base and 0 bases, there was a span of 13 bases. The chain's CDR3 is CASSLEGQVSSYEQYF. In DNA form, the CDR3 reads TGTGCCAGCAGCTTAGAAGGTCAGGTTAGCTCCTACGAGCAGTACTTC.

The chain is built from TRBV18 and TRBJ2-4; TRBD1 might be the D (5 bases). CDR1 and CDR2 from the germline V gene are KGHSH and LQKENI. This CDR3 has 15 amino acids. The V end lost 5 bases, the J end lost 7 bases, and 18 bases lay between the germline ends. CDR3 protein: CASSADPTVVNIQYF. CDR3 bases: TGTGCCAGCTCAGCGGATCCGACAGTAGTCAACATTCAGTACTTC.

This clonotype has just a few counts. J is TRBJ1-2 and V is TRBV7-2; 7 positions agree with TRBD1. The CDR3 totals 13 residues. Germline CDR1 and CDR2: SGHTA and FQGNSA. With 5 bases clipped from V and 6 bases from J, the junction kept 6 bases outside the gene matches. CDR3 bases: TGTGCCAGCAGCAGGGGGACAGAAGATGGCTACACCTTC. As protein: CASSRGTEDGYTF. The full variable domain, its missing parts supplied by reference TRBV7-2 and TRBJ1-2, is GAGVSQSPSNKVTEKGKDVELRCDPISGHTALYWYRQSLGQGLEFLIYFQGNSAPDKSGLPSDRFSAERTGGSVSTLTIQRTQQEDSAVYLCASSRGTEDGYTFGSGTRLTVV.

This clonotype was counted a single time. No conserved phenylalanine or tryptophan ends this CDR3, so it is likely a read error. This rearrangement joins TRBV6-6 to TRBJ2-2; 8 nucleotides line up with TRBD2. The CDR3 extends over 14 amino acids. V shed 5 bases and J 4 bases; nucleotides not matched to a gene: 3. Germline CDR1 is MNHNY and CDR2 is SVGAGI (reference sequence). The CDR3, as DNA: TGTGCCAGCAGTAAGACTAGCGCCACCGGGGAGCTGTTTTCT. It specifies CASSKTSATGELFS.

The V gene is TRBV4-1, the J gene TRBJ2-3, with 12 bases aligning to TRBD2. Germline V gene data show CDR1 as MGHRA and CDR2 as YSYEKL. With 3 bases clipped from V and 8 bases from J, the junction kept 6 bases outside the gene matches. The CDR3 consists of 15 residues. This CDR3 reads CASSQRLAGVVTQYF. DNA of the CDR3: TGCGCCAGCAGCCAGCGACTAGCGGGAGTGGTTACGCAGTATTTT.

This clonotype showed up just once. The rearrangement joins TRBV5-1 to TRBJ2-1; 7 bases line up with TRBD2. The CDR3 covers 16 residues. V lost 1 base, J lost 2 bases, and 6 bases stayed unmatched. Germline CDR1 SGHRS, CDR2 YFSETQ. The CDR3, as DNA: TGCGCCAGCAGCTTGCTGGCGGGGGAAACCTACAATGAGCAGTTCTTC. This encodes CASSLLAGETYNEQFF.

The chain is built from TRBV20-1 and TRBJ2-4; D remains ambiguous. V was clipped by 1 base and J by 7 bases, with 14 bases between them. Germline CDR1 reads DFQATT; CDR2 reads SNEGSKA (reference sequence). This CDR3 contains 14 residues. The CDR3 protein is CSARARASANIQYF. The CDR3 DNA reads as TGCAGTGCTAGAGCCCGGGCCTCGGCCAACATTCAGTACTTC.